One sample yielded the 16 T cell receptor beta chains listed below, sequenced in a study of T cells in Graves' hyperthyroidism and ophthalmopathy (dated by TCRdb to the late 2010s). Library preparation employed multiplex PCR. The reads were generated on an Illumina HiSeq 2000. The TCR beta CDR3 regions were amplified from RNA transcripts. For the first round of RT-PCR on the TCR CDR3, the HTBI primer set was used together with the Qiagen OneStep RT-PCR kit. TCRdb reran the public reads through fastp at Q25 and MiXCR, keeping productive beta chains. Identical CDR3 proteins give one entry, which carries the most common genes and DNA. The sample contains some 250,000 distinct CDR3 sequences, roughly 14% of them found a single time. About an eighth of the sample lies in the top ten. Material: blood. The receptors derive from a woman in her thirties or forties with Graves' hyperthyroidism that later progressed to Graves' ophthalmopathy.

This clonotype was detected many times. The V call is TRBV7-8, the J call TRBJ2-5; 7 bases line up with TRBD1. The CDR3 sequence is 15 residues long. The V gene end was trimmed by 6 bases and the J gene end by 4 bases; junction bases not matched to a gene: 11. Germline V gene sequence: CDR1 SGHVS, CDR2 FQNEAQ. CDR3 DNA sequence: TGTGCCAGCAGGCAAGGAAGACAGGGCCCAGAGACCCAGTACTTC. Amino acid sequence: CASRQGRQGPETQYF. Based on the CDR3 plus reference TRBV7-8 and TRBJ2-5, the full variable domain is GAGVSQSPRYKVAKRGQDVALRCDPISGHVSLFWYQQALGQGPEFLTYFQNEAQLDKSGLPSDRFFAERPEGSVSTLKIQRTQQEDSAVYLCASRQGRQGPETQYFGPGTRLLVL.

A note on this clonotype: Given a much more abundant clone one base away, this may be a read error. The rearrangement uses TRBV15 and TRBJ2-5; a weak D match, TRBD2 (5 bases). This CDR3 has 13 amino acids. Germline CDR1 LNHNV, CDR2 YYDKDF (reference sequence). CDR3 sequence: CATSGDRRETQYF. As DNA, the CDR3 is TGTGCCACCAGCGGAGATAGGAGGGAGACCCAGTACTTC.

This chain connects TRBV28 to TRBJ2-7, with no clear D. V dropped 1 base and J dropped 10 bases, with 17 bases sitting between them. Germline CDR1 and CDR2: MDHEN and SYDVKM. The CDR3 is 14 residues long. CDR3 nucleotides: TGTGCCAGCAGTTTATCCTTCACGGCCGGGCGACAGTACTTC. This encodes CASSLSFTAGRQYF.

This clonotype has a count of ten or more. The rearrangement uses TRBV2 and TRBJ2-1, with 7 positions matching TRBD2. The germline gives CDR1 SNHLY, CDR2 FYNNEI. V gave up 6 bases and J gave up 7 bases; unmatched junction bases: 3. There are 12 residues in the CDR3. CDR3 residues: CASRQGGNEQFF. The CDR3 bases are TGTGCCAGCAGGCAGGGAGGGAATGAGCAGTTCTTC.

This clonotype has a count of ten or more. This rearrangement joins TRBV9 to TRBJ1-1; D gene uncertain. This CDR3 has 16 amino acids. V was pared by 4 bases and J by 3 bases, with 19 bases between. CDR1 is SGDLS, CDR2 YYNGEE, per germline. This CDR3 reads CASSPASGKSDTEAFF. In DNA, the CDR3 is TGTGCCAGCAGCCCGGCCTCGGGGAAATCGGACACTGAAGCTTTCTTT.

This clonotype was counted at least ten times. V and J are TRBV11-2 and TRBJ2-2; D is ambiguous. The CDR3 covers 11 residues. Per the germline V gene, CDR1 is SGHAT and CDR2 is FQNNGV. Trimming removed 1 base at V and 6 bases at J, with 0 bases between. The CDR3 loop reads CASSLAGELFF. In DNA form, the CDR3 reads TGTGCCAGCAGCTTAGCCGGGGAGCTGTTTTTT.

This clonotype appeared many times. The chain couples TRBV6-1 to TRBJ1-1; D might be TRBD1 (6 bases). CDR3 length: 15 amino acids. CDR1 MNHNS and CDR2 SASEGT come from the germline V gene. The ends were cut back, 5 bases at V and 1 base at J, with 14 bases in the middle. The CDR3 spells CASSSLATGNTEAFF. CDR3 DNA sequence: TGTGCCAGCAGTTCCCTCGCGACAGGGAACACTGAAGCTTTCTTT.

CDR3: CASSFTADRGNTEAFF. The CDR3 region has the DNA TGTGCCAGCAGTTTTACTGCCGACAGGGGGAACACTGAAGCTTTCTTT. The chain is built from TRBV12-3 or TRBV12-4 and TRBJ1-1; 8 bases are shared with TRBD1. J gave up 1 base and V 3 bases, and 7 bases lay outside the gene matches. The CDR3 spans 16 residues.

This clonotype was seen ten or more times. V and J are TRBV6-1 and TRBJ2-7, with 7 bases matching TRBD2. CDR1 MNHNS and CDR2 SASEGT come from the germline V gene. J gave up 3 bases and V 7 bases, and 3 bases lay outside the gene matches. CDR3 length equals 12 residues. The CDR3 loop reads CASNGGYYEQYF. For the CDR3, the DNA is TGTGCCAGCAACGGGGGGTACTACGAGCAGTACTTC.

This clonotype was detected many times. The chain combines TRBV12-5 with TRBJ2-7, with D possibly TRBD1 on 6 matching bases. This CDR3 has 13 amino acids. V lost 5 bases to trimming and J lost 5 bases, with 13 bases between them. Per the germline V gene, CDR1 is LGHNT and CDR2 is FRNRAP. The CDR3: CASGRISGDEQYF. CDR3 DNA: TGTGCTAGTGGTCGCATTTCAGGGGACGAGCAGTACTTC.

This chain uses TRBV4-1 with TRBJ2-3; 10 nucleotides align to TRBD2. V lost 1 base, J lost 11 bases, and 9 bases stayed unmatched. CDR3 length: 15 residues. CDR1 and CDR2 from the germline V gene are MGHRA and YSYEKL. The CDR3 here is CASSQAGLAQFLQYF. In nucleotides, the CDR3 is TGCGCCAGCAGCCAAGCGGGACTAGCGCAATTCCTGCAGTATTTT.

This clonotype came up a few times. The V and J genes are TRBV10-1 and TRBJ1-2, with D perhaps TRBD1 (5 bases). The CDR3 length is 13 residues. Germline assignment: CDR1 WNHNN and CDR2 SYGVQD (reference sequence). V gave up 10 bases and J gave up 3 bases, with 15 bases separating them. CDR3 residues: CANRYEGDYGYTF. CDR3 nucleotide sequence: TGCGCCAACCGGTACGAAGGGGACTATGGCTACACCTTC.

In its sample, this clonotype was seen many times. This chain uses TRBV3-1 with TRBJ2-2, with D unclear. Per germline, CDR1 LGHDT and CDR2 YNNKEL (reference sequence). Trimming shortened V by 1 base and J by 6 bases, and 6 bases separated the two germline ends. This CDR3 is built from 13 residues. CDR3 sequence: CASSQGYAGELFF. The CDR3 nucleotides are TGTGCCAGCAGCCAAGGCTATGCCGGGGAGCTGTTTTTT.

This clonotype showed up just once. Given a much more abundant clone one base away, this may be a read error. This chain joins TRBV3-1 and TRBJ2-1, with 9 bases lining up with TRBD2. This CDR3 spans 17 amino acids. Germline V gene lookup returns CDR1 LGHDT and CDR2 YNNKEL (reference sequence). The V gene end was trimmed by 3 bases and the J gene end by 2 bases; junction bases not matched to a gene: 8. CDR3 in amino acids: CASSHEILAGAYNEQFF. The DNA of the CDR3 is TGTGCCAGCAGCCATGAGATCTTAGCGGGAGCCTACAATGAGCAGTTCTTC.

This clonotype was counted ten times or more. This chain uses TRBV4-2 with TRBJ1-6; D perhaps matches TRBD1 (5 bases). The CDR3 is 14 amino acids. CDR1 and CDR2 from the germline V gene are LGHNA and YNFKEQ. V dropped 3 bases and J dropped 10 bases, with 13 bases sitting between them. The CDR3 nucleotides read TGTGCCAGCAGCCACGGGGGACGGCGATCACCCCTCCACTTT. It translates to CASSHGGRRSPLHF.

Ten or more counts support this clonotype. This chain connects TRBV5-1 to TRBJ1-4, with TRBD1 matching 9 bases. Germline loops: CDR1 SGHRS, CDR2 YFSETQ. The CDR3 contains 16 residues. Losses at the gene ends were 0 bases for V and 6 bases for J; bases not matched to a gene: 6. The CDR3 loop reads CASSLAPTGGDEKLFF. CDR3 coding DNA: TGCGCCAGCAGCTTGGCGCCGACAGGGGGTGATGAAAAACTGTTTTTT.